The source of this T cell receptor beta chain is a study of blood T cell repertoires in COVID-19. Clinical history as reported by participants underpinned cohort assignment. Under the authors' procedure: The authors estimated nucleated cell counts from reference gene primer amplification. Method: immunoSEQ multiplex PCR; TCRdb's copy keeps in-frame clones and lacks some. The D gene and trimming were derived from the DNA, and the V and J assignments and clone size from that table. This table has hundreds of thousands of clones, around 85% appearing once. The TCR was taken from a woman between 45 and 60 years old who had recovered from COVID-19. The sample comprised PBMCs or T cells enriched from blood (not recorded which).

CDR3 in DNA: TGTGCCAGCAGCTTAGTGGCGGTCGTGACTGAAGCTTTCTTT. It translates to CASSLVAVVTEAFF. This rearrangement joins TRBV7-2 to TRBJ1-1; D is undetermined. V shed 1 base and J shed 5 bases, with 11 bases lying between them. CDR3 length: 14 amino acids. The germline V gene has CDR1 SGHTA and CDR2 FQGNSA.